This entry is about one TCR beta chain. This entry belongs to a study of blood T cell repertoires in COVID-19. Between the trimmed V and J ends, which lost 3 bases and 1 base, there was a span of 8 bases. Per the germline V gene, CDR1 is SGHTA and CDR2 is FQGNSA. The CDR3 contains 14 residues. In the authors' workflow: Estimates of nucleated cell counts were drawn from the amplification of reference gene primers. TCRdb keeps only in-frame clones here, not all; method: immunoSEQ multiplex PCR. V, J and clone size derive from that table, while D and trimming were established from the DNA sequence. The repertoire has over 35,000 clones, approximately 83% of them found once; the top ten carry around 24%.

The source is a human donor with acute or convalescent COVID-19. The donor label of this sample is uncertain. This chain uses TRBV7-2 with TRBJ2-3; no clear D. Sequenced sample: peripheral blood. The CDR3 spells CASSFYLRTDTQYF. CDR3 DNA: TGTGCCAGCAGCTTTTATCTTCGCACAGATACGCAGTATTTT.